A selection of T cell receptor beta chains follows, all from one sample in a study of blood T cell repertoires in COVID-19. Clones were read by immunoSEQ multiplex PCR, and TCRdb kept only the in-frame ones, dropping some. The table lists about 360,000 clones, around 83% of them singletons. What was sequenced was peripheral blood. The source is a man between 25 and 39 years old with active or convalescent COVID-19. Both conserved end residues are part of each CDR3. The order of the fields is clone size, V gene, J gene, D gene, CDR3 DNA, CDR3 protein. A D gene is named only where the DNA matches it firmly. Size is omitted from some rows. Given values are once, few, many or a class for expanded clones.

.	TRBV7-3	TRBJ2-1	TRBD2	TGTGCCAGCAGCTTAAGTGCTAGCGGGAGCACTGAGCAGTTCTTC	CASSLSASGSTEQFF
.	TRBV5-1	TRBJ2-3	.	TGCGCCAGCAGCGGTGGGGGACTGATCGCAGATACGCAGTATTTT	CASSGGGLIADTQYF
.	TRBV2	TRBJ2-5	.	TGTGCCAGCAGTGAGTCCCGGGGCCAAGAGACCCAGTACTTC	CASSESRGQETQYF
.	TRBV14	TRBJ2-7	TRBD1	TGTGCCAGCAGCCAAGATTCCCGAAGGGGGACAGGGGAGGCGGGAGCGACCTACGAGCAGTACTTC	CASSQDSRRGTGEAGATYEQYF
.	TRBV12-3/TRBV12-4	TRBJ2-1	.	TGTGCCAGCAGTTTCGGAGCAGATGAGCAGTTCTTC	CASSFGADEQFF
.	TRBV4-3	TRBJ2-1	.	TGCGCCAGCAGCCAAGGCGGAGACTACAATGAGCAGTTCTTC	CASSQGGDYNEQFF
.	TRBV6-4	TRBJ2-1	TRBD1	TGTGCCAGCAGAGGACAGGGGAAGAATGAGCAGTTCTTC	CASRGQGKNEQFF
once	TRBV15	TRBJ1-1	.	TGTGCCACCAGCAGAGGGAAGACGGGAGATTCTGAAGCTTTCTTT	CATSRGKTGDSEAFF
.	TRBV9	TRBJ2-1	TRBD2	TGTGCCAGCAGCGTAGGGCTAGCGGGTTACAATGAGCAGTTCTTC	CASSVGLAGYNEQFF
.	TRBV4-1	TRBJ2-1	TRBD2	TGCGCCAGCAGCCAAGACACTAGCGGGAGAAAGCAGTTCTTC	CASSQDTSGRKQFF
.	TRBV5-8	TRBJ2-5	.	TGTGCCAGCAGCTCCGAGGTTTTGCCGGCGGCGGGGACCCAGTACTTC	CASSSEVLPAAGTQYF
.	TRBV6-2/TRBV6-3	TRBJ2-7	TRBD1	TGTGCCAGCAGTGCGGACAGGGACGAGCAGTACTTC	CASSADRDEQYF
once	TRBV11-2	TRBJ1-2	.	TGTGCCAGCAGCTTCGTGGAGCCCCTCTATGGCTACACCTTC	CASSFVEPLYGYTF
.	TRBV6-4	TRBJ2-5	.	TGTGCCAGCAGTGGCAGGAATCGGGGGGAGACCCAGTACTTC	CASSGRNRGETQYF
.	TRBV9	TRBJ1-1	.	TGTGCCAGCAGCGCGGGTGATGGATGTACTGAAGCTTTCTTT	CASSAGDGCTEAFF
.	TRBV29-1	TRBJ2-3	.	TGCAGCGTTGCGCGGGTACTCAGCACAGATACGCAGTATTTT	CSVARVLSTDTQYF
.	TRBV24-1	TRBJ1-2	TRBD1	TGTGCCACCAGTGATCCCGGGACAGGGATGCATGGCTACACCTTC	CATSDPGTGMHGYTF
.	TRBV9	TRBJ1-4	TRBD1	TGTGCCAGCAGCTCACAGGGGGGGGATAATGAAAAACTGTTTTTT	CASSSQGGDNEKLFF
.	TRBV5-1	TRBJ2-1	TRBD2	TGCGCCAGCAGCCTACCCCTAGCGGGGAGCTACAATGAGCAGTTCTTC	CASSLPLAGSYNEQFF
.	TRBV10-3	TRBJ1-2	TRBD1	TGTGCCTCCAGACATGGGACAGGGGACTATGGCTACACCTTC	CASRHGTGDYGYTF
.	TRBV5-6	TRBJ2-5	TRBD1	TGTGCCAGCAGCGAGGACAGGGAAGAGACCCAGTACTTC	CASSEDREETQYF
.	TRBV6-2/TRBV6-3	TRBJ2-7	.	TGTGCCAGCAGTTACCCCCCGGGGGTTTCATACGAGCAGTACTTC	CASSYPPGVSYEQYF
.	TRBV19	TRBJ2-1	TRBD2	TGTGCCAGTAGTATAGTACGGCGGGGGGGCCACAATGAGCAGTTCTTC	CASSIVRRGGHNEQFF
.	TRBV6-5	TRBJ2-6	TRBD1	TGTGCCAGCAGTCTGACAGGGGCCGGGGCCAACGTCCTGACTTTC	CASSLTGAGANVLTF
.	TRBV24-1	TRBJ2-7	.	TGTGCCACCAGTTTTCGCTACGAGCAGTACTTC	CATSFRYEQYF
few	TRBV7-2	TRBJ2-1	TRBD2	TGTGCCAGCAGCGGGAGTCCGGGAGGTGACAATGAGCAGTTCTTC	CASSGSPGGDNEQFF
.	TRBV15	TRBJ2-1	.	TGTGCCACCAGCAATCCCCCGGGAGCCTACAATGAGCAGTTCTTC	CATSNPPGAYNEQFF
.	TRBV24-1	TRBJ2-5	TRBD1	TGTGCCACCAGTGATTTGGGGGACAGGGAACAAGAGACCCAGTACTTC	CATSDLGDREQETQYF
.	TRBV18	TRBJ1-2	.	TGTGCCAGCTCACCAGAGTCAGGGTTTTCCTATGGCTACACCTTC	CASSPESGFSYGYTF
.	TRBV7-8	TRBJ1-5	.	TGTGCCAGCAGCCCCCAGGTGGGGGGTCAGCCCCAGCATTTT	CASSPQVGGQPQHF
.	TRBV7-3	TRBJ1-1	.	TGTGCCAGCAGCGAAGGAGTGAACACTGAAGCTTTCTTT	CASSEGVNTEAFF
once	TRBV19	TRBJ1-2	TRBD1	TGTGCCAGTCATTACAGGGGGCACGATGGCTACACCTTC	CASHYRGHDGYTF
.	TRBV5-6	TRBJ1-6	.	TGTGCCAGCAGCGGGACAACTGATTCACCCCTCCACTTT	CASSGTTDSPLHF
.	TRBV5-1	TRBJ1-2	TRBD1	TGCGCCAGCAGCTTGGAACAGGGGGCTAACTATGGCTACACCTTC	CASSLEQGANYGYTF
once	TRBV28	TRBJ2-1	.	TGTGCCAGCAGTGAGCTTCCGAGCTCCTACAATGAGCAGTTCTTC	CASSELPSSYNEQFF
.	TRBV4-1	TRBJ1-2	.	TGCGCCAGCAGCCAAGGCCCCGCGGGTGGCTACACCTTC	CASSQGPAGGYTF
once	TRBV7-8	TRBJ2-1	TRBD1	TGTGCCAGCAGCTTGACAGGGAGTTACAATGAGCAGTTCTTC	CASSLTGSYNEQFF
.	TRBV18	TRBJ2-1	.	TGTGCCAGCTCACAGGCCTTGCTTGGGCGAAATGAGCAGTTCTTC	CASSQALLGRNEQFF
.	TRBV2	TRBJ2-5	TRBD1	TGTGCCAGCAGTGCCGGACAGGGAGAAGAGACCCAGTACTTC	CASSAGQGEETQYF
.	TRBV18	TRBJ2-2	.	TGTGCCAGCTCAGCCGACAGTTTCCAGGTGACCGGGGAGCTGTTTTTT	CASSADSFQVTGELFF
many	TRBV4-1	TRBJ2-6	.	TGCGCCAGCAGCCAGGACAGCTCTGGGGCCAACGTCCTGACTTTC	CASSQDSSGANVLTF
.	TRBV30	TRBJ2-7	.	TGTGCCTGGGGGGACACCACCTACGAGCAGTACTTC	CAWGDTTYEQYF
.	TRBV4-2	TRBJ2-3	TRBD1	TGTGCCAGCAGCCAACGACAGGGAATGATAGGGGGCACAGATACGCAGTATTTT	CASSQRQGMIGGTDTQYF
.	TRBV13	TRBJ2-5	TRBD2	TGTGCCAGCAGCAACTTCGAATTAGCGGGGGGGAAAGAGACCCAGTACTTC	CASSNFELAGGKETQYF
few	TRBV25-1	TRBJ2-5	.	TGTGCCAGCAGTGAATCGAGGTCGGGCAGGGCAGAGACCCAGTACTTC	CASSESRSGRAETQYF
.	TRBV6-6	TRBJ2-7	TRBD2	TGTGCCAGCAATGTAAGACTAGCGGGGACCCCCTACGAGCAGTACTTC	CASNVRLAGTPYEQYF
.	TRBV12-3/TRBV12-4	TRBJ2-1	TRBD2	TGTGCCAGCAGGGCGGGAGGTGGTGAGCAGTTCTTC	CASRAGGGEQFF
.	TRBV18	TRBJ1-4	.	TGTGCCAGCTCACCGCGAAATGAAAAACTGTTTTTT	CASSPRNEKLFF
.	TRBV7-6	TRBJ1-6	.	TGTGCCAGCAGCTTAAACAGGGAGAATTCACCCCTCCACTTT	CASSLNRENSPLHF
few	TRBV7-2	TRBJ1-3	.	TGTGCCAGCAGCACCCTAACAGGGTCGGGAGGAAACACCATATATTTT	CASSTLTGSGGNTIYF
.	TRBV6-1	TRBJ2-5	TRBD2	TGTGCCAGCAGTGAAGGACTAGCGGGGTGGGAGACCCAGTACTTC	CASSEGLAGWETQYF
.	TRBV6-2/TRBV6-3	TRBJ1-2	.	TGTGCCAGCAGTTACCCCGGACTGAGGGTCTATGGCTACACCTTC	CASSYPGLRVYGYTF
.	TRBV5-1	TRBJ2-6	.	TGCGCCAGCAGCTTGGTAGGCGGTTCTGGGGCCAACGTCCTGACTTTC	CASSLVGGSGANVLTF
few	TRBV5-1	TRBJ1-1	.	TGCGCCAGCAGCGAACGGAGTAGCTCTGAAGCTTTCTTT	CASSERSSSEAFF
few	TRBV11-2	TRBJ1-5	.	TGTGCCAGCAGCGGCGGGACTTCGAATCAGCCCCAGCATTTT	CASSGGTSNQPQHF
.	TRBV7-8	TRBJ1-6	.	TGTGCCAGCAGTCGCAGGGTTATCGATTCACCCCTCCACTTT	CASSRRVIDSPLHF
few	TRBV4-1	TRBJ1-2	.	TGCGCCAGCAGCCAAGACCGGAGAAATGGCTACACCTTC	CASSQDRRNGYTF
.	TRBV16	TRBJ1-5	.	TGTGCCAGCAGCCAATCCGGACAGTCCCGGGAGCCCCAGCATTTT	CASSQSGQSREPQHF